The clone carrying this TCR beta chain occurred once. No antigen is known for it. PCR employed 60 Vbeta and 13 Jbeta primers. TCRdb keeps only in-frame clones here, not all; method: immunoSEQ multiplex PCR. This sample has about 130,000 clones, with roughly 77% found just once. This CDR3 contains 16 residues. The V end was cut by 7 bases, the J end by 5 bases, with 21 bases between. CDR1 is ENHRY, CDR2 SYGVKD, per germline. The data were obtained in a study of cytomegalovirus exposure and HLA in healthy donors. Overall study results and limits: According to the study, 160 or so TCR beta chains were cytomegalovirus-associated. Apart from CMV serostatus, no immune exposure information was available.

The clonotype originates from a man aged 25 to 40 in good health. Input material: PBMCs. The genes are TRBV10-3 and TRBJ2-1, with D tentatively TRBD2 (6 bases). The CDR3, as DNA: TGTGCCATCATGTCTACACTTGGGGGGAGGCACAATGAGCAGTTCTTC. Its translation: CAIMSTLGGRHNEQFF.